The source of this T cell receptor (beta chain) is a study of cytomegalovirus exposure and HLA in healthy donors. Details on this clone: Its antigen is still unknown.

The PCR used 60 Vbeta and 13 Jbeta primers. Libraries were prepared by immunoSEQ multiplex PCR; TCRdb keeps only in-frame clonotypes and omits some of them. The repertoire holds about 130,000 clones, with 80% as singletons. The CDR3 length is 15 residues. Germline V gives CDR1 WSHSY, CDR2 SAAADI. Trimming removed 7 bases from V and 5 bases from J; junction bases left unmatched: 11. The study's findings and limits: In a later analysis, HLA-associated beta chains showed higher expansion and lower generation probabilities than comparable chains. The study designated roughly 150 TCR beta chains cytomegalovirus-associated.

The sequenced sample was PBMCs. This chain connects TRBV10-2 to TRBJ2-5; the match to TRBD2 covers 9 bases. This receptor was obtained from a man aged 25-45 years in good health and CMV-seropositive. Written as DNA, the CDR3 is TGCGCCAGCACTCTTAGCGGGGGCTGGGCGGAGACCCAGTACTTC. Protein: CASTLSGGWAETQYF.